This T cell receptor (beta chain) was sequenced in a study of blood T cell repertoires in COVID-19. Study details: The United States, Italy and Spain supplied acute and convalescent COVID-19 samples.

TCRdb's copy holds only in-frame clones and misses some; the assay was immunoSEQ multiplex PCR. This table holds 20,000 to 25,000 clones, around 86% found once. The CDR3 contains 15 residues. The ends lost 6 bases at V and 2 bases at J; junction bases unmatched: 11. The germline V gene has CDR1 SQVTM and CDR2 ANQGSEA. Sample: peripheral blood. The receptor comes from a woman aged 80 or older with acute or convalescent COVID-19. V and J are TRBV29-1 and TRBJ2-3; 7 bases map to TRBD2. This chain's CDR3 is CSVLLGLPDTDTQYF. CDR3 DNA: TGCAGCGTCCTCCTGGGACTACCAGACACAGATACGCAGTATTTT.